Listed below are T cell receptor beta chains from one sample, sequenced in a study of technical replicates of blood from a handful of donors. TCRdb's table, derived via immunoSEQ multiplex PCR, lists solely in-frame clones and lacks some. The table lists 70,000 to 85,000 clones, roughly 92% of them singletons. The specimen sequenced was T cells isolated from PBMCs. These receptors all come from a human donor in good health. Both conserved end residues are part of each CDR3. Each record gives: V gene, D gene, J gene, clone size, CDR3 protein, CDR3 DNA. D genes are given only for firm matches. Clone size is stated in some rows and not others, as once, few, many or a class when expanded.

TRBV4-1	TRBD1	TRBJ1-1	-	CASSQDQAGTGAIGNTEAFF	TGCGCCAGCAGCCAAGATCAGGCCGGGACAGGGGCTATCGGGAACACTGAAGCTTTCTTT
TRBV29-1	TRBD1	TRBJ2-5	-	CSVSRTGSQETQYF	TGCAGCGTTTCAAGGACAGGGAGCCAAGAGACCCAGTACTTC
TRBV6-5	-	TRBJ1-3	-	CASSSTDTIYF	TGTGCCAGCAGTTCTACGGACACCATATATTTT
TRBV7-9	-	TRBJ2-3	-	CASSPSSGLSTDTQYF	TGTGCCAGCAGCCCCTCGTCGGGGTTGAGCACAGATACGCAGTATTTT
TRBV27	-	TRBJ2-7	-	CASSLMTSFLPYEQYF	TGTGCCAGCAGCCTGATGACATCCTTTCTACCCTACGAGCAGTACTTC
TRBV28	TRBD1	TRBJ1-5	once	CATFWDRHPYSNQPQHF	TGTGCCACCTTCTGGGACAGACACCCTTATAGCAATCAGCCCCAGCATTTT
TRBV28	-	TRBJ2-7	-	CASSWGRYEQYF	TGTGCCAGCAGTTGGGGGAGGTACGAGCAGTACTTC
TRBV2	-	TRBJ1-2	-	CASRRRGYTF	TGTGCCAGCAGACGGCGGGGCTACACCTTC
TRBV6-5	TRBD1	TRBJ2-7	-	CASSFHGQGPAYEQYF	TGTGCCAGCAGTTTCCACGGACAGGGCCCAGCCTACGAGCAGTACTTC
TRBV27	-	TRBJ2-7	-	CASSLGGFNYEQYF	TGTGCCAGCAGTTTAGGGGGGTTTAACTACGAGCAGTACTTC
TRBV28	-	TRBJ2-7	-	CASRFISVPEQYF	TGTGCCAGCAGATTTATTTCAGTCCCCGAGCAGTACTTC
TRBV2	-	TRBJ2-1	-	CASSDGSSYNEQFF	TGTGCCAGCAGTGACGGGAGCTCCTACAATGAGCAGTTCTTC
TRBV7-9	TRBD1	TRBJ2-5	-	CASSLFRDRSYQETQYF	TGTGCCAGCAGCTTATTCCGGGACAGGAGCTACCAAGAGACCCAGTACTTC
TRBV5-8	-	TRBJ1-2	-	CASSLVNGNGYTF	TGTGCCAGCAGCTTGGTTAACGGTAATGGCTACACCTTC
TRBV7-6	TRBD2	TRBJ2-7	-	CASSLAGTYEQYF	TGTGCCAGCAGTCTAGCGGGGACCTACGAGCAGTACTTC
TRBV11-2	-	TRBJ2-4	-	CASSLWGRDVGIQYF	TGTGCCAGCAGCTTGTGGGGCAGGGATGTTGGCATTCAGTACTTC
TRBV25-1	TRBD1	TRBJ1-4	-	CASSEYGQGAEKLFF	TGTGCCAGCAGTGAATATGGGCAGGGGGCTGAAAAACTGTTTTTT
TRBV5-4	-	TRBJ1-2	-	CASSLTAAYYGYTF	TGTGCCAGCAGCTTGACGGCAGCGTACTATGGCTACACCTTC
TRBV18	TRBD2	TRBJ2-2	-	CAIHEAGDTGELFF	TGTGCCATCCACGAAGCGGGGGACACCGGGGAGCTGTTTTTT
TRBV5-4	TRBD1	TRBJ2-3	-	CASSFTGADTQYF	TGTGCCAGCAGCTTCACAGGGGCAGATACGCAGTATTTT
TRBV6-1	TRBD1	TRBJ2-4	-	CAIQGENIQYF	TGTGCCATACAGGGGGAAAACATTCAGTACTTC
TRBV4-3	-	TRBJ2-7	-	CASSQDTRSAYEQYF	TGCGCCAGCAGCCAAGATACTAGGAGCGCCTACGAGCAGTACTTC
TRBV6-6	-	TRBJ2-2	-	CASSRDTSNTGELFF	TGTGCCAGCAGTCGAGACACGTCGAACACCGGGGAGCTGTTTTTT
TRBV2	TRBD2	TRBJ2-3	-	CASIKLAGGEYF	TGTGCCAGCATCAAACTAGCGGGAGGGGAATATTTT
TRBV30	-	TRBJ2-7	-	CAWSLLAYEQYF	TGTGCCTGGAGCCTTTTAGCGTACGAGCAGTACTTC
TRBV7-8	-	TRBJ1-4	-	CASSLVGGEKLFF	TGTGCCAGCAGCTTAGTGGGGGGGGAAAAACTGTTTTTT
TRBV29-1	TRBD2	TRBJ2-1	-	CSAEEPSGYNEQFF	TGCAGCGCCGAGGAGCCTAGCGGCTACAATGAGCAGTTCTTC
TRBV7-9	-	TRBJ2-7	-	CASSLDLEIRERYF	TGTGCCAGCAGCTTAGATCTAGAAATCCGCGAACGGTACTTC
TRBV29-1	-	TRBJ2-6	-	CSAKEGPGANVLTF	TGCAGCGCCAAAGAGGGCCCTGGGGCCAACGTCCTGACTTTC
TRBV5-1	-	TRBJ2-1	-	CASSLGQNPYNEQFF	TGCGCCAGCAGCTTGGGACAGAACCCCTACAATGAGCAGTTCTTC
TRBV19	-	TRBJ2-5	-	CASSIGGPEAQYF	TGTGCCAGTAGTATAGGGGGGCCCGAGGCCCAGTACTTC
TRBV18	-	TRBJ1-1	-	CASSPREGRNTEAFF	TGTGCCAGCTCACCAAGGGAGGGGAGGAACACTGAAGCTTTCTTT
TRBV27	TRBD1	TRBJ1-2	-	CASSIAAGGGYTF	TGTGCCAGCAGTATCGCCGCAGGGGGAGGCTACACCTTC
TRBV6-6	TRBD2	TRBJ2-7	-	CASRPSLAGGPYEQYF	TGTGCCAGCAGACCCTCCTTAGCGGGAGGGCCCTACGAGCAGTACTTC
TRBV28	-	TRBJ1-5	-	CASSKGVQPQHF	TGTGCCAGCAGTAAGGGGGTTCAGCCCCAGCATTTT
TRBV7-9	TRBD1	TRBJ2-6	-	CASSSGYRGSGANVLTF	TGTGCCAGCAGCTCCGGATACAGGGGATCTGGGGCCAACGTCCTGACTTTC
TRBV7-9	TRBD2	TRBJ2-5	-	CASSFGGVQETQYF	TGTGCCAGCAGCTTCGGGGGGGTACAAGAGACCCAGTACTTC
TRBV27	TRBD1	TRBJ2-7	-	CASSLSITGTGGYEQYF	TGTGCCAGCAGTTTGTCTATCACCGGGACAGGGGGCTACGAGCAGTACTTC
TRBV14	TRBD1	TRBJ2-7	few	CASSLDRAHEQYF	TGTGCCAGCAGCCTGGACAGGGCCCACGAGCAGTACTTC
TRBV5-1	TRBD1	TRBJ2-7	-	CASSLAGQGVEQYF	TGCGCCAGCAGCTTGGCCGGACAGGGGGTCGAGCAGTACTTC
TRBV7-9	-	TRBJ2-1	-	CASSVSGSYNEQFF	TGTGCCAGCAGCGTCTCCGGGAGCTACAATGAGCAGTTCTTC
TRBV7-2	TRBD1	TRBJ1-5	-	CASSPPGQNSNQPQHF	TGTGCCAGCAGCCCCCCGGGACAGAATAGCAATCAGCCCCAGCATTTT
TRBV27	-	TRBJ2-1	-	CASKGGLYNEQFF	TGTGCCAGCAAAGGAGGTCTATACAATGAGCAGTTCTTC
TRBV4-1	TRBD2	TRBJ2-7	-	CASSQGSSGSYEQYF	TGCGCCAGCAGCCAAGGCTCCAGCGGGAGCTACGAGCAGTACTTC
TRBV25-1	-	TRBJ2-7	-	CASSEKGGTHFSYEQYF	TGTGCCAGCAGTGAGAAAGGAGGCACCCATTTCTCCTACGAGCAGTACTTC